This T cell receptor beta chain was recorded in a study of T cell responses to AZD1222 COVID-19 vaccine (dated by TCRdb to the early 2020s). At the level of the whole study: TCR sequencing covered more than 230 trial participants: 207 given two doses of AZD1222 and 26 given two doses of MenACWY control vaccine. Trial participants were enrolled by age into subgroups of 18-55, 56-69 and 70-plus years, and around 150, 28 and 57 TCR-sequenced participants, respectively, were included in these subgroups. Broader findings and caveats from the paper: In the small 56-69-year group, the increase in depth fell short of significance, most likely because of low power. Because no day 14 peak-response samples were available, repertoires were characterized only after the peak T cell response. A significant rise in spike-specific TCR breadth and depth was observed after two AZD1222 doses relative to day 0 and relative to MenACWY recipients. CD4 TCRs associated with the vaccine covered the entire spike protein, and the dominant responses were in regions 160-218 and 743-854. Participants were mostly white British and included more females than males, and it was suggested by the authors that clonal diversity may have been underestimated. Epitopes outside the regions mutated in the B.1.351 and B.1.1.7 variants were reportedly recognized by nearly half of the unique spike-specific TCRs. Conclusions about previously exposed vaccinees are limited because only six or seven AZD1222 recipients were SARS-CoV-2 seropositive at baseline.

As to this clone: Its binding antigen is unknown. Per-base qualities were not stored, and no clone one base away is much larger.

The CDR3 regions of human TCRbeta chains were subjected to immunosequencing. In the authors' own workflow: Repertoire TCRs were matched against a reference library of SARS-CoV-2-specific TCRs generated with the MIRA antigen-specificity platform. Breadth was defined as the fraction of unique TCRs that were SARS-CoV-2-associated, and depth was defined as the fraction of total T cells that were SARS-CoV-2-associated. Each spike-specific TCR was assigned to its reactive spike region and to a CD4 or CD8 class using the MIRA data. Log10-transformed breadth and depth values were compared by one-way ANOVA with Sidak's multiple comparisons tests. What TCRdb holds here is the immuneACCESS table cut down to in-frame rearrangements. Part of the clones is not present; checked against another copy, under half of the missing clones reflect an unresolved V gene, and the others are unexplained. V, J and clone size were drawn from that table, and D and trimming were deduced from the DNA. In all, the sample holds tens of thousands of clones, and 80% to 90% of those were seen once. Jointly, the top ten make up about a tenth of the sample.

In the paper's terms, the time point label means: about 28 days (+/-7) after the second vaccine dose. AZD1222 recipients given second doses at about 4 weeks or at about 12 weeks were pooled, since spike-specific TCR depth and breadth were not found to differ between the two schedules. Vaccinee samples were obtained from the UK trials COV001 and COV002, which included a single-blind randomized controlled phase 2/3 trial of AZD1222 (ChAdOx1 nCoV-19) in healthy adults. For TCRbeta chain sequencing, PBMC samples from trial participants were taken at day 0 and at day 28 after the second dose. The source was peripheral blood, collected 28 days after the second AZD1222 dose. This clonotype was obtained from an adult who received the AZD1222 COVID-19 vaccine.

The bases read TGTGCCAGTAGTAACTCCGGGGCCCCCGAAGGGTATGGCTACACCTTC. It codes for CASSNSGAPEGYGYTF. This chain joins TRBV19 to TRBJ1-2, and TRBD1 may be the D gene, going by 5 matching bases. Per the germline V gene (reference sequence), LNHDA is the CDR1 and SQIVND is the CDR2. V loses 4 bases of germline sequence and J loses 5 bases, and the interval between the two ends is 20 bases. The cysteine opens and the phenylalanine closes a CDR3 of 16 amino acids. Only the CDR3 portion is preserved as DNA: 48 bases, with reading frame beginning at the first base. Supplemented by the reference TRBV19 and TRBJ1-2 proteins around the CDR3, the complete variable domain is DGGITQSPKYLFRKEGQNVTLSCEQNLNHDAMYWYRQDPGQGLRLIYYSQIVNDFQKGDIAEGYSVSREKKESFPLTVTSAQKNPTAFYLCASSNSGAPEGYGYTFGSGTRLTVV.